This T cell receptor (beta chain) was sequenced during a study of blood T cells in healthy people across ages. The V end was cut by 5 bases, the J end by 6 bases, with 8 bases between. CDR1 and CDR2 (germline): SGHRS, YFSETQ. The CDR3 contains 12 residues. It was with a sample-barcoded 5' primer and a J-beta primer mix that a second PCR of roughly 7 to 11 cycles was run. TCRdb redid the calling of the 5' RACE reads with MiXCR, one entry per CDR3 protein. This sample has fewer than 1,000,000 distinct CDR3 sequences, with roughly 44% found just once. In its sample, this clonotype was seen a few times. The receptor was isolated from a man in his fifties or sixties in good health. This sequence joins TRBV5-1 and TRBJ2-2; D remains unclear. The sample taken for sequencing was blood. In DNA, the CDR3 is TGCGCCAGCAGTGTAGGGTCCGGGGAGCTGTTTTTT. Its protein is CASSVGSGELFF.